This T cell receptor beta chain was identified in a study of blood T cell repertoires in COVID-19. Study-wide context: COVID-19 samples, acute and convalescent, were from the United States, Italy and Spain.

Germline V gene lookup returns CDR1 LNHDA and CDR2 SQIVND (reference sequence). CDR3 length equals 13 residues. Trimming removed 4 bases from V and 8 bases from J; junction bases left unmatched: 2. Only in-frame clones appear in the TCRdb table, and some are missing; sequencing was by immunoSEQ multiplex PCR. The sample includes approximately 110,000 clones, about 86% of them seen just once. This receptor was identified in a woman between 50 and 59 years old with active or convalescent COVID-19. The rearrangement joins TRBV19 to TRBJ2-1, with 10 bases lining up with TRBD2. Sequenced input: peripheral blood. Here the CDR3 reads CASSTGTSDEQFF. CDR3 DNA: TGTGCCAGTAGTACCGGGACTAGCGATGAGCAGTTCTTC.